Below are 5 T cell receptor beta chains sequenced from a single sample in a study of T cell clusters in autoimmune cytopenias. Some 38,000 genome equivalents of blood DNA were amplified for TRB. TRB was amplified by touch-down multiplex PCR, primer pools A and B combined. TCRdb reprocessed the multiplex PCR reads and reports one entry per CDR3 protein, with no DNA. Here the sample table reports approximately 12,000 distinct CDR3 sequences. In addition, the sample was reused for a study of T cell repertoires in aging, cancer and after chemotherapy.

Sequencing was performed on peripheral blood. The receptors come from a human donor in good health.

The V and J genes are TRBV5-4 and TRBJ1-5. The CDR3 runs 15 residues. Germline-derived CDR1 and CDR2 are SGHNT and YYREEE (reference sequence). CDR3: CASSLEGRQNQHQHF.

The rearrangement joins TRBV5-6 to TRBJ1-1; as DNA is missing, the TRBD1 call by TCRdb cannot be tested. The CDR3 totals 16 residues. Germline CDR1 SGHDT, CDR2 YYEEEE. This chain's CDR3 is CASSLGQGVRGTEAFF.

Judged by frequency, this clonotype is medium-sized. The rearrangement joins TRBV29-1 to TRBJ2-7; TCRdb names TRBD1, which stays unverified in the absence of DNA. This CDR3 is 12 amino acids long. From germline, CDR1 is SQVTM and CDR2 ANQGSEA. Here the CDR3 reads CSARDGTYEQYF.

The chain couples TRBV15 to TRBJ2-7; absent DNA, TCRdb's TRBD1 call cannot be checked. CDR1 is LNHNV and CDR2 is YYDKDF in the germline V gene (reference sequence). This CDR3 spans 16 amino acids. CDR3 amino acids: CATSRSTGGSSYEQYF.

Judged by frequency, this clonotype is medium-sized. V and J are TRBV7-2 and TRBJ2-1; TCRdb designates TRBD1, a call that cannot be tested without DNA. Germline V gene data show CDR1 as SGHTA and CDR2 as FQGNSA. The CDR3 contains 11 residues. CDR3 sequence reads: CASSSGGAEFF.